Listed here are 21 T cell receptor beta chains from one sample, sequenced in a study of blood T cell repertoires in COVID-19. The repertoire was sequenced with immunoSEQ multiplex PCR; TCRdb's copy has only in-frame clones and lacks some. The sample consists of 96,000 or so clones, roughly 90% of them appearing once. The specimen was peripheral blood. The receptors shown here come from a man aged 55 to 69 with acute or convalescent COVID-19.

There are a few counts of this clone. CDR3: CASSESRGQGREPFF. The CDR3 bases are TGTGCCAGCAGTGAATCCCGAGGACAGGGGCGAGAGCCTTTCTTT. The J gene is TRBJ1-1, the V gene TRBV25-1, with 9 bases identical to TRBD1. Germline-derived CDR1 and CDR2 are MGHDK and SYGVNS. The V gene end was trimmed by 1 base and the J gene end by 12 bases; junction bases not matched to a gene: 12. The CDR3 runs to 15 residues.

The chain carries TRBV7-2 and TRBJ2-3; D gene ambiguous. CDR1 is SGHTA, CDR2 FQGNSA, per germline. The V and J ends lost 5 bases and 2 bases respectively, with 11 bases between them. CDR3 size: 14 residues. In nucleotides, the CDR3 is TGTGCCAGCAGCCGCGCGGTGACCACAGATACGCAGTATTTT. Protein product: CASSRAVTTDTQYF.

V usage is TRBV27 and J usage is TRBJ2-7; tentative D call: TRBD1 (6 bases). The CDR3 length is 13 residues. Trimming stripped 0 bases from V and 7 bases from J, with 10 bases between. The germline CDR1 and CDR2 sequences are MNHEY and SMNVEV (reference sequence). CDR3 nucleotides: TGTGCCAGCAGTTTATCGAACAGGGAAGAGCAGTACTTC. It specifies CASSLSNREEQYF.

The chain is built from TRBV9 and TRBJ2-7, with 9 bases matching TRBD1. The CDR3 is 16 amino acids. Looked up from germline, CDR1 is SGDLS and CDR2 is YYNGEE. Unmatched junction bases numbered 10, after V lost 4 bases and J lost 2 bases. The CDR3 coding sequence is TGTGCCAGCAGCCTAACCCCCGGGACAGGGCCCTACGAGCAGTACTTC. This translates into CASSLTPGTGPYEQYF.

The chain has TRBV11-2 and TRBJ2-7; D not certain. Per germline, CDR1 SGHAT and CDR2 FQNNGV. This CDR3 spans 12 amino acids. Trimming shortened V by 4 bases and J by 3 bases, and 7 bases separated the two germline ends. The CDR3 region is CASSSQNYEQYF. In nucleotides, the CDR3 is TGTGCCAGCAGCTCCCAAAACTACGAGCAGTACTTC.

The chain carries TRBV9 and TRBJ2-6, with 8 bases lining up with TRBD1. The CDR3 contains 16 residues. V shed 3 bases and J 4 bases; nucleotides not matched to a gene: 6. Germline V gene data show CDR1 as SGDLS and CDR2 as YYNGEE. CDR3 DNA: TGTGCCAGCAGCGCCCAGGGGGCGGGGGGGGCCAACGTCCTGACTTTC. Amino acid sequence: CASSAQGAGGANVLTF.

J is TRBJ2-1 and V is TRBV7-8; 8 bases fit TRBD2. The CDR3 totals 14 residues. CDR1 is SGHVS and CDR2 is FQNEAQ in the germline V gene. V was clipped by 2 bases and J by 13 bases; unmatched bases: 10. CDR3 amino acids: CASSLSFTGGTQFF. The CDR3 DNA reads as TGTGCCAGCAGCTTAAGTTTCACGGGAGGGACTCAGTTCTTC.

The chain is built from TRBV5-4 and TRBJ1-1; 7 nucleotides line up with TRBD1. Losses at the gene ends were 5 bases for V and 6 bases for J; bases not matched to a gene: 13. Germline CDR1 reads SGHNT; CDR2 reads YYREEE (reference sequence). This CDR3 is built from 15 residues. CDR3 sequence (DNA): TGTGCCAGCAGTCCCCTTAAAGGGGGCGCTTCTGAAGCTTTCTTT. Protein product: CASSPLKGGASEAFF.

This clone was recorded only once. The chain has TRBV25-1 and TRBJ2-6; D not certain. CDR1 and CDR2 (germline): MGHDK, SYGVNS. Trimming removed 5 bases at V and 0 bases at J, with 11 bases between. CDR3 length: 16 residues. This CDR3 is CASSPDRSSGANVLTF. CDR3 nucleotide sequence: TGTGCCAGCAGTCCTGACCGGAGCTCTGGGGCCAACGTCCTGACTTTC.

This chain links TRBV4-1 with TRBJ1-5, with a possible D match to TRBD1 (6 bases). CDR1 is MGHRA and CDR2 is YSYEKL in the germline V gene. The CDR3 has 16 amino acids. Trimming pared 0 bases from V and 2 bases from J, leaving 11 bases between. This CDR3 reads CASSQDRGEGNQPQHF. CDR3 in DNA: TGCGCCAGCAGCCAAGACAGGGGCGAGGGCAATCAGCCCCAGCATTTT.

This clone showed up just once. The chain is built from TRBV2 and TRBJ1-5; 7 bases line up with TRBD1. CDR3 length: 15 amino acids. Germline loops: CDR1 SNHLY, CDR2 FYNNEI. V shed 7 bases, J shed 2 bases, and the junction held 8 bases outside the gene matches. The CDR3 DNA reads TGTGCCAGCACGAGAGACAGGGCGGGCAATCAGCCCCAGCATTTT. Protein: CASTRDRAGNQPQHF. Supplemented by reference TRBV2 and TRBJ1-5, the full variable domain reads EPEVTQTPSHQVTQMGQEVILRCVPISNHLYFYWYRQILGQKVEFLVSFYNNEISEKSEIFDDQFSVERPDGSNFTLKIRSTKLEDSAMYFCASTRDRAGNQPQHFGDGTRLSIL.

The CDR3 is CASSIRQSSGTYEQYF. CDR3 DNA: TGTGCCAGTAGTATAAGGCAGTCTAGCGGCACCTACGAGCAGTACTTC. The chain employs TRBV19 and TRBJ2-7, with 7 bases that match TRBD2. The CDR3 loop spans 16 amino acids. The germline V gene encodes CDR1 LNHDA and CDR2 SQIVND (reference sequence). Unmatched junction bases numbered 9, after V lost 2 bases and J lost 2 bases.

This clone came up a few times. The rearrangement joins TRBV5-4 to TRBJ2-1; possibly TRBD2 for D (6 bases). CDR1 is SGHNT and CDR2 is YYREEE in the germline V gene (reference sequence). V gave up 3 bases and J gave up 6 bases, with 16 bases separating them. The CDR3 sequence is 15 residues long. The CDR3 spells CASSSKTGRINEQFF. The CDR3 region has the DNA TGTGCCAGCAGCTCCAAAACGGGGAGGATCAATGAGCAGTTCTTC.

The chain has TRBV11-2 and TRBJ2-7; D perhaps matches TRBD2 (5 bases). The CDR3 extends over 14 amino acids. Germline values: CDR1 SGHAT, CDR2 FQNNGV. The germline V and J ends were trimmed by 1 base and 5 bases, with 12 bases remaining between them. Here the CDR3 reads CASSLGTYSNEQYF. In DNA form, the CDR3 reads TGTGCCAGCAGCTTAGGGACTTACTCTAACGAGCAGTACTTC.

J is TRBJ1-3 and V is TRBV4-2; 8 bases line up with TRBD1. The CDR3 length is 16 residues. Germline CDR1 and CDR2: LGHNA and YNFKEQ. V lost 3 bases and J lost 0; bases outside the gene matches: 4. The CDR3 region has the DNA TGTGCCAGCAGCCAGGACAGGGTCAGCTCTGGAAACACCATATATTTT. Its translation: CASSQDRVSSGNTIYF.

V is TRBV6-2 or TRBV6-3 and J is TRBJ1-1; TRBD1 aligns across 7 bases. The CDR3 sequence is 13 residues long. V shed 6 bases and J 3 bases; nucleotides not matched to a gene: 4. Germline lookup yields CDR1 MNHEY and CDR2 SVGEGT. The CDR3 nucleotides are TGTGCCAGCAGCGGCGGACAGGACACTGAAGCTTTCTTT. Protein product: CASSGGQDTEAFF.

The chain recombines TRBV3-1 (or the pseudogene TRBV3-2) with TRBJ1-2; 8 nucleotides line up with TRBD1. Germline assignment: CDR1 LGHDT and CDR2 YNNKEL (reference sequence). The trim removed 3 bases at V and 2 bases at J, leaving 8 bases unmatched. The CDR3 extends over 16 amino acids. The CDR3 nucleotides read TGTGCCAGCAGCCACGCAGGGGGCATTGGGAACTATGGCTACACCTTC. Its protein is CASSHAGGIGNYGYTF.

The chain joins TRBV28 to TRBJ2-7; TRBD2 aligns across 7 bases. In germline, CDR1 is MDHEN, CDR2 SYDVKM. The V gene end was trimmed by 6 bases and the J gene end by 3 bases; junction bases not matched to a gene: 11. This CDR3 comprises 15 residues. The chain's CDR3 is CASSRITGGDYEQYF. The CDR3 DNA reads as TGTGCCAGCAGCCGCATAACGGGAGGCGACTACGAGCAGTACTTC.

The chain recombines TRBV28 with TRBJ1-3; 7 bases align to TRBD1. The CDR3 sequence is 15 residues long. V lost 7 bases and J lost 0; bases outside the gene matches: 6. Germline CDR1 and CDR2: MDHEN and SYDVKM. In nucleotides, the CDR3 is TGTGCCAGCAATCCGGGACAGCTCTCTGGAAACACCATATATTTT. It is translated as CASNPGQLSGNTIYF. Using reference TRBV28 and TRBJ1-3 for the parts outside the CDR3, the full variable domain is DVKVTQSSRYLVKRTGEKVFLECVQDMDHENMFWYRQDPGLGLRLIYFSYDVKMKEKGDIPEGYSVSREKKERFSLILESASTNQTSMYLCASNPGQLSGNTIYFGEGSWLTVV.

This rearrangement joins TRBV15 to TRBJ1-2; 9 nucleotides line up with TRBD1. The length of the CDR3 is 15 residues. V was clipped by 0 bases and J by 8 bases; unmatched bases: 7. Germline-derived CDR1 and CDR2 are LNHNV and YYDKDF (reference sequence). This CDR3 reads CATSREQGATWGYTF. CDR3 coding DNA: TGTGCCACCAGCAGAGAACAGGGGGCAACATGGGGCTACACCTTC.

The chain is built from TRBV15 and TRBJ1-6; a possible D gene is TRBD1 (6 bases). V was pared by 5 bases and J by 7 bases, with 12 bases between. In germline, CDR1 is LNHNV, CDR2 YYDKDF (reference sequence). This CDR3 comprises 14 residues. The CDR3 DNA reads TGTGCCACCAGCCTAGGACAGACCAATTCACCCCTCCACTTT. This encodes CATSLGQTNSPLHF.